Listed here are 27 T cell receptor beta chains from one sample, sequenced in a study of blood T cell repertoires in COVID-19. This table comes from immunoSEQ multiplex PCR, and its TCRdb copy is limited to in-frame clones, with some not included. The repertoire has a few hundred thousand clones, approximately 83% of them found once; the top ten carry around 2%. The sequencing input was peripheral blood. Source of these receptors: a young man who had recovered from COVID-19.

The chain combines TRBV3-1 (or the pseudogene TRBV3-2) with TRBJ2-1; D is possibly TRBD1 (6 bases). V was cut by 5 bases and J by 4 bases, with 15 bases left in between. Germline V gene sequence: CDR1 LGHDT, CDR2 YNNKEL (reference sequence). The CDR3 loop spans 15 amino acids. The CDR3 sequence is CASSATGTPYNEQFF. In nucleotides, the CDR3 is TGTGCCAGCAGCGCAACCGGGACACCTTACAATGAGCAGTTCTTC.

CDR3 protein: CASSLGPGWLSPLHF. Here the CDR3 DNA reads TGCGCCAGCAGCTTGGGGCCAGGGTGGCTCTCACCCCTCCACTTT. The gene calls are TRBV5-1 and TRBJ1-6, with TRBD1 as a possible D gene (5 bases). The V end was cut by 0 bases, the J end by 10 bases, with 14 bases between. Germline V gives CDR1 SGHRS, CDR2 YFSETQ. The CDR3 has 15 residues.

CDR3 sequence reads: CAISESAGYTEAFF. The CDR3 DNA reads TGTGCCATCAGTGAGTCTGCAGGGTACACTGAAGCTTTCTTT. The chain joins TRBV10-3 to TRBJ1-1, with TRBD1 as a possible D gene (5 bases). The CDR3 runs to 14 residues. The V and J ends lost 0 bases and 3 bases respectively, with 8 bases between them. Germline V CDR1 and CDR2: ENHRY, SYGVKD.

As DNA, the CDR3 is TGCGCCAGCAGTCGCGGGACAGAGAGCTCCTACAATGAGCAGTTCTTC. Encoded protein: CASSRGTESSYNEQFF. J is TRBJ2-1 and V is TRBV5-1, with D possibly TRBD1 on 7 matching bases. CDR1 and CDR2 (germline): SGHRS, YFSETQ. The length of the CDR3 is 16 residues. V was trimmed by 5 bases and J by 0 bases, leaving 15 bases between them.

This chain uses TRBV6-1 with TRBJ2-1; 7 bases fit TRBD1. The germline gives CDR1 MNHNS, CDR2 SASEGT. The CDR3 covers 15 residues. With V trimmed by 0 bases and J by 4 bases, 3 bases remained unmatched. CDR3: CASSEAGTVYNEQFF. As DNA, the CDR3 is TGTGCCAGCAGTGAAGCCGGGACAGTTTACAATGAGCAGTTCTTC.

The rearrangement joins TRBV6-5 to TRBJ2-3; unclear D gene. CDR1 is MNHEY, CDR2 SVGAGI, per germline. CDR3 length: 15 residues. V lost 2 bases, J lost 4 bases, and 13 bases lay in between. The CDR3 bases are TGTGCCAGCAGTTACGGTGGCGGCAGCGCAGATACGCAGTATTTT. Protein sequence: CASSYGGGSADTQYF.

V gene TRBV2 combines with J gene TRBJ2-5, with a tentative D call TRBD2 (6 bases). V lost 9 bases, J lost 5 bases, and 16 bases lay in between. This CDR3 comprises 13 residues. CDR1 SNHLY and CDR2 FYNNEI come from the germline V gene. The CDR3 nucleotides are TGTGCCAGTGGACGGGAGACCGGGGAGACCCAGTACTTC. This encodes CASGRETGETQYF. The entire variable domain, with the rest obtained from reference TRBV2 and TRBJ2-5, is as follows: EPEVTQTPSHQVTQMGQEVILRCVPISNHLYFYWYRQILGQKVEFLVSFYNNEISEKSEIFDDQFSVERPDGSNFTLKIRSTKLEDSAMYFCASGRETGETQYFGPGTRLLVL.

This chain joins TRBV24-1 and TRBJ2-3; possible D gene TRBD1, 7 bases. Germline CDR1 and CDR2: KGHDR and SFDVKD. Trimming took 3 bases from V and 0 from J, leaving 12 bases between them. The CDR3 runs to 16 residues. CDR3 protein: CATSDGQGGSTDTQYF. The CDR3 bases are TGTGCCACCAGTGATGGCCAGGGGGGTAGCACAGATACGCAGTATTTT.

This clone was seen a few times. The rearrangement joins TRBV12-3 or TRBV12-4 to TRBJ2-7, with D unresolved. CDR3 length equals 12 residues. Trimming removed 5 bases at V and 2 bases at J, with 7 bases between. The CDR3 here is CASSVYPYEQYF. For the CDR3, the DNA is TGTGCCAGCAGTGTCTACCCCTACGAGCAGTACTTC.

The chain uses TRBV5-6 and TRBJ2-5, with D perhaps matching TRBD1 (6 bases). The CDR3 consists of 14 residues. The V and J ends lost 4 bases and 4 bases respectively, with 14 bases between them. Germline-derived CDR1 and CDR2 are SGHDT and YYEEEE. The CDR3 bases are TGTGCCAGCAGCCCGACAGGAGCTCCAGAGACCCAGTACTTC. It encodes CASSPTGAPETQYF. Combining the CDR3 with reference TRBV5-6 and TRBJ2-5 gives the whole variable domain DAGVTQSPTHLIKTRGQQVTLRCSPKSGHDTVSWYQQALGQGPQFIFQYYEEEERQRGNFPDRFSGHQFPNYSSELNVNALLLGDSALYLCASSPTGAPETQYFGPGTRLLVL.

V is TRBV2 and J is TRBJ2-1; no clear D gene. Trimming shortened V by 8 bases and J by 4 bases, and 18 bases separated the two germline ends. There are 15 residues in the CDR3. CDR1 and CDR2 from the germline V gene are SNHLY and FYNNEI. The CDR3 region has the DNA TGTGCCAGCCCATTGGTGGCAGGTCGGTACAATGAGCAGTTCTTC. Translated, it gives CASPLVAGRYNEQFF.

CDR3 sequence (DNA): TGTGCCAGCTCATCCCGACTCGCCAACACCGGGGAGCTGTTTTTT. Encoded protein: CASSSRLANTGELFF. This chain links TRBV18 with TRBJ2-2; D remains unclear. From germline, CDR1 is KGHSH and CDR2 LQKENI. With 5 bases removed from V and 2 bases from J, the gap between germline ends came to 12 bases. The CDR3 runs to 15 residues.

The genes are TRBV7-2 and TRBJ2-5, with 9 bases identical to TRBD1. The CDR3 is made up of 15 amino acids. With V trimmed by 4 bases and J by 7 bases, 10 bases remained unmatched. Per germline, CDR1 SGHTA and CDR2 FQGNSA. CDR3 nucleotides: TGTGCCAGCAGCTCAACCGGGACAGGGAGACTGACCCAGTACTTC. Translation: CASSSTGTGRLTQYF.

This chain connects TRBV5-1 to TRBJ1-1; D is unclear. Germline CDR1 and CDR2: SGHRS and YFSETQ. The CDR3 totals 14 residues. The ends were cut back, 3 bases at V and 1 base at J, with 10 bases in the middle. The CDR3 is CASSSLDTNTEAFF. The CDR3 nucleotides are TGCGCCAGCAGCTCACTTGACACGAACACTGAAGCTTTCTTT.

This sequence joins TRBV10-3 and TRBJ2-7; 15 nucleotides match TRBD2. The V gene end was trimmed by 10 bases and the J gene end by 5 bases; junction bases not matched to a gene: 15. Germline loops: CDR1 ENHRY, CDR2 SYGVKD. This CDR3 has 17 amino acids. CDR3 amino acids: CATNAIGTSGGIDEQYF. CDR3 in DNA: TGTGCCACTAACGCCATAGGGACTAGCGGGGGGATCGACGAGCAGTACTTC.

The V call is TRBV6-4, the J call TRBJ2-1; 14 bases map to TRBD2. V shed 4 bases and J 7 bases; nucleotides not matched to a gene: 0. The CDR3 covers 14 residues. CDR1 and CDR2 from the germline V gene are MRHNA and SNTAGT. The CDR3 region is CASSGLAGGNEQFF. The CDR3, as DNA: TGTGCCAGCAGTGGACTAGCGGGGGGGAATGAGCAGTTCTTC.

The chain recombines TRBV6-5 with TRBJ2-1, with 9 positions matching TRBD1. The V and J ends lost 7 bases and 6 bases, in that order; junction bases with no gene match: 7. The CDR3 is 14 amino acids. CDR1 MNHEY and CDR2 SVGAGI come from the germline V gene. This CDR3 is CASNTDRGTNEQFF. The CDR3 nucleotides read TGTGCCAGCAATACGGACAGGGGAACCAATGAGCAGTTCTTC.

V usage is TRBV3-1 (or the pseudogene TRBV3-2) and J usage is TRBJ1-3; the match to TRBD1 covers 7 bases. The germline CDR1 and CDR2 sequences are LGHDT and YNNKEL (reference sequence). CDR3 length: 13 amino acids. V trimming: 4 bases; J trimming: 8 bases; junction bases outside the gene matches: 5. CDR3 sequence reads: CASSPQGFHTIYF. The CDR3 nucleotides read TGTGCCAGCAGCCCACAGGGGTTCCACACCATATATTTT.

The gene calls are TRBV6-5 and TRBJ1-6, with D unresolved. V was clipped by 5 bases and J by 8 bases, with 16 bases between them. Germline V gene sequence: CDR1 MNHEY, CDR2 SVGAGI. This CDR3 is built from 15 residues. This CDR3 reads CASSRTRVTDSPLHF. CDR3 coding DNA: TGTGCCAGCAGTCGCACGAGAGTAACGGATTCACCCCTCCACTTT.

The rearrangement links TRBV9 to TRBJ1-6, with a tentative D call TRBD1 (5 bases). CDR1 SGDLS and CDR2 YYNGEE come from the germline V gene. Trimming stripped 2 bases from V and 0 bases from J, with 6 bases between. The CDR3 contains 15 residues. Written as DNA, the CDR3 is TGTGCCAGCAGCGTGGGGGGCTCCTATAATTCACCCCTCCACTTT. Amino acids: CASSVGGSYNSPLHF.

The V call is TRBV12-3 or TRBV12-4, the J call TRBJ1-5, with 9 bases aligning to TRBD1. The ends lost 5 bases at V and 9 bases at J; junction bases unmatched: 5. CDR3 length: 13 residues. CDR3 DNA: TGTGCCAGCAGTCCGGGACAGGGATGGCCCCAGCATTTT. Translation: CASSPGQGWPQHF.

This clone was recorded a few times. The CDR3 sequence is CASSETGSGGYTF. The CDR3 coding sequence is TGTGCCAGCAGTGAGACAGGGTCGGGCGGCTACACCTTC. The rearrangement links TRBV6-6 to TRBJ1-2; 7 bases line up with TRBD1. Germline V gene sequence: CDR1 MNHNY, CDR2 SVGAGI (reference sequence). This CDR3 has 13 amino acids. After removal of 5 bases from V and 8 bases from J, the junction contained 8 bases not matched to a gene.

CDR3 in DNA: TGTGCCAGTACGTTACAGGGAGCTAGCACAGATACGCAGTATTTT. Amino acids: CASTLQGASTDTQYF. J is TRBJ2-3 and V is TRBV19; perhaps TRBD1 as D (6 bases). The CDR3 consists of 15 residues. V was shortened by 7 bases and J by 0 bases, with 14 bases between the two germline ends. The germline CDR1 and CDR2 sequences are LNHDA and SQIVND (reference sequence).

This chain links TRBV11-2 with TRBJ1-1; D is uncertain. The CDR3 loop spans 16 amino acids. CDR1 and CDR2 from the germline V gene are SGHAT and FQNNGV. V gave up 5 bases and J gave up 8 bases, with 24 bases separating them. CDR3 in amino acids: CASSSYLRGSFMEAFF. CDR3 nucleotide sequence: TGTGCCAGCAGCAGCTACCTAAGAGGGAGTTTTATGGAAGCTTTCTTT.

The chain uses TRBV19 and TRBJ2-1, with a possible D match to TRBD1 (5 bases). V was pared by 5 bases and J by 12 bases, with 11 bases between. This CDR3 comprises 11 residues. Germline V CDR1 and CDR2: LNHDA, SQIVND (reference sequence). In DNA, the CDR3 is TGTGCCAGTAGTCTGGACATACGGCAGTTCTTC. Amino acids: CASSLDIRQFF.

V is TRBV24-1 and J is TRBJ2-1, with 9 positions matching TRBD2. V trimming: 8 bases; J trimming: 3 bases; junction bases outside the gene matches: 4. The CDR3 consists of 14 residues. CDR1 is KGHDR, CDR2 SFDVKD, per germline. In nucleotides, the CDR3 is TGTGCCACCATGGAGCGGGGGGACTACAATGAGCAGTTCTTC. Protein product: CATMERGDYNEQFF.

The chain carries TRBV9 and TRBJ2-1; TRBD2 matches 7 bases. Trimming removed 1 base from V and 5 bases from J; junction bases left unmatched: 3. The length of the CDR3 is 14 residues. Germline V lookup: CDR1 SGDLS, CDR2 YYNGEE. The CDR3 DNA follows: TGTGCCAGCAGCGTATGGGGAGGGGACAATGAGCAGTTCTTC. It specifies CASSVWGGDNEQFF. Using reference TRBV9 and TRBJ2-1 for the parts outside the CDR3, the full variable domain is DSGVTQTPKHLITATGQRVTLRCSPRSGDLSVYWYQQSLDQGLQFLIQYYNGEERAKGNILERFSAQQFPDLHSELNLSSLELGDSALYFCASSVWGGDNEQFFGPGTRLTVL.